The next 5 T cell receptor beta chains were all read from a single sample in a study of CD8 T cells in Susac syndrome. Random hexamers were used to reverse transcribe the RNA input (about 0.5 to 1 ug). TCRdb used MiXCR to reprocess the immunoSEQ multiplex PCR reads, holding one entry per CDR3 protein. The sample includes about 150,000 distinct CDR3 sequences, about 95% seen only once; the top ten take about 0.18%. Source material: CD8+ T cells from PBMCs. The source of these receptors is a human donor with Susac syndrome.

The rearrangement joins TRBV9 to TRBJ2-5; D is perhaps TRBD1 or TRBD2 (6 bases each). CDR3 length equals 15 residues. Germline CDR1 reads SGDLS; CDR2 reads YYNGEE. V gave up 0 bases and J gave up 5 bases, with 14 bases separating them. The CDR3 DNA reads TGTGCCAGCAGCGTAGAGAGGGGGGTTGGGGAGACCCAGTACTTC. This sequence encodes CASSVERGVGETQYF.

CDR3 sequence: CASSQDRLTQYF. The CDR3 coding sequence is TGTGCCAGCAGCCAAGATAGGCTGACGCAGTATTTT. The chain combines TRBV14 with TRBJ2-3; D call uncertain. The CDR3 extends over 12 amino acids. Germline V gene lookup returns CDR1 SGHDN and CDR2 FVKESK. The V end was cut by 0 bases, the J end by 9 bases, with 7 bases between.

This chain uses TRBV27 with TRBJ1-5; D uncertain. The germline V gene encodes CDR1 MNHEY and CDR2 SMNVEV (reference sequence). This CDR3 has 14 residues. With 2 bases removed from V and 0 bases from J, the gap between germline ends came to 5 bases. CDR3 loop: CASSLADSNQPQHF. The DNA for the CDR3 is TGTGCCAGCAGTTTAGCCGATAGCAATCAGCCCCAGCATTTT.

J is TRBJ2-2 and V is TRBV19; tentatively, D is TRBD1 (6 bases). Per germline, CDR1 LNHDA and CDR2 SQIVND (reference sequence). This CDR3 comprises 15 residues. Trimming removed 6 bases at V and 3 bases at J, with 14 bases between. The CDR3 DNA follows: TGTGCCAGTAGCGCTTTGTACAGGGACACCGGGGAGCTGTTTTTT. Encoded protein: CASSALYRDTGELFF.

For this clonotype: An end of the junction does not agree with germline; a read error may underlie this. The V gene is TRBV7-7, the J gene TRBJ2-7; D unclear. This CDR3 has 14 residues. Germline V gene sequence: CDR1 SSHAT, CDR2 FNYEAQ (reference sequence). The CDR3 protein is CASSLGTASYEQYF. Written as DNA, the CDR3 is TGTGCTAGCAGCTTAGGTACAGCCTCCTACGAGCAGTACTTC.